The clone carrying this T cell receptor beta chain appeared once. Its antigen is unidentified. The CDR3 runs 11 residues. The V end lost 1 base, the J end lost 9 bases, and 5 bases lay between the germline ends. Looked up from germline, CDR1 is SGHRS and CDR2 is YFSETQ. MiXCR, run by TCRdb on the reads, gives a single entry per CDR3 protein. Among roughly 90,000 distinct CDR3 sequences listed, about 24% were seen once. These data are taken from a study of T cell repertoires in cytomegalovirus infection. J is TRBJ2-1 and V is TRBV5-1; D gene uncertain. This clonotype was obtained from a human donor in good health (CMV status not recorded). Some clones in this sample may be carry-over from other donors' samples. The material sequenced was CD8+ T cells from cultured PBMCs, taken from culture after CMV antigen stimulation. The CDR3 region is CASSLFVEQFF. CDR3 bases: TGCGCCAGCAGCTTGTTTGTTGAGCAGTTCTTC.